Here is one T cell receptor beta chain with its context. The antigen is unknown. The data derive from a study of T cells in Graves' hyperthyroidism and ophthalmopathy. Whole-study results and caveats: Blood also carried most thyroid clonotypes expanded above 0.001.

The CDR3 sequence is 14 residues long. The germline V gene has CDR1 MNHEY and CDR2 SVGEGT. V lost 2 bases, J lost 6 bases, and 13 bases lay in between. It was RNA transcripts that yielded the amplified TCR beta CDR3 regions. RT-PCR in the first round (using the HTBI primer set) targeted the TCR CDR3. Each CDR3 protein gets one entry after TCRdb re-called the multiplex PCR reads with MiXCR. The sample has around 480,000 distinct CDR3 sequences; approximately 15% are singletons. The sequence was obtained from a young woman with Graves' hyperthyroidism. Material for sequencing was blood. This rearrangement joins TRBV6-2 or TRBV6-3 to TRBJ2-5, with no clear D. In DNA, the CDR3 is TGTGCCAGCAGTTACAGCCAGGCGGCAAAGACCCAGTACTTC. Protein sequence: CASSYSQAAKTQYF.